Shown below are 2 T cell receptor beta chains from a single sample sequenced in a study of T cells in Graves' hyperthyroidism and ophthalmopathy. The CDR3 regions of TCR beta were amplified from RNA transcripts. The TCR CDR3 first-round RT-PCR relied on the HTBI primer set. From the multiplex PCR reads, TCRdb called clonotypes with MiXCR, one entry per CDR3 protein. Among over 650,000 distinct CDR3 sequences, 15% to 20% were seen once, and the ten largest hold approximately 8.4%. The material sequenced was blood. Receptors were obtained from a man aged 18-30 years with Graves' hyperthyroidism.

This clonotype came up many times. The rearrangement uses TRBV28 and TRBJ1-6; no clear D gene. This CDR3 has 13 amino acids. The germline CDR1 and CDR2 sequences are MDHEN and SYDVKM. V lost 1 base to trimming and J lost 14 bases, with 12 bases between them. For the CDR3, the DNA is TGTGCCAGCAGTTTATCGGATCAATTCACCCTCCACTTT. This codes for CASSLSDQFTLHF. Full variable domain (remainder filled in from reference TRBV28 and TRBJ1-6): DVKVTQSSRYLVKRTGEKVFLECVQDMDHENMFWYRQDPGLGLRLIYFSYDVKMKEKGDIPEGYSVSREKKERFSLILESASTNQTSMYLCASSLSDQFTLHFGNGTRLTVT.

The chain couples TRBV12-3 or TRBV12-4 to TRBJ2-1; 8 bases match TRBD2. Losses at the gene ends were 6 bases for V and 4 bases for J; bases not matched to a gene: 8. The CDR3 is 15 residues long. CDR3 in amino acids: CASRPGLDPYNEQFF. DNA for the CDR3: TGTGCCAGCAGGCCGGGACTAGACCCTTACAATGAGCAGTTCTTC.